These T cell receptor beta chains were read from a single sample in a study of blood T cell repertoires in COVID-19. Repertoires were generated with immunoSEQ multiplex PCR, while TCRdb's copy carries only in-frame clones and drops some. The sample lists about 230,000 clones, 83% occurring once. Sequencing was carried out using peripheral blood. The receptor set was obtained from a woman aged 70-85 years with active or convalescent COVID-19. The CDR3 runs from the conserved cysteine through the conserved F or W. The D gene is left open where the match is weak. Clone size is given for some rows only: seen once, a few or many times, or a class if the clone is expanded.

-,-,TRBV5-1,TRBJ2-5,TGCGCCAGCAGCGAAAACCAACTAGCCTCGGAGACCCAGTACTTC,CASSENQLASETQYF
once,-,TRBV28,TRBJ1-6,TGTGCCAGCAGTTACACCGGGGGGCAGGTTAATTCACCCCTCCACTTT,CASSYTGGQVNSPLHF
few,-,TRBV4-3,TRBJ2-3,TGCGCCAGCAGCCAAGGTTGGTGGGGGCGCACAGATACGCAGTATTTT,CASSQGWWGRTDTQYF
once,TRBD2,TRBV30,TRBJ2-1,TGTGCCTGGAGTGTCCCCTCTAGCGGGAGACGGAACGAGCAGTTCTTC,CAWSVPSSGRRNEQFF
-,TRBD1,TRBV2,TRBJ1-5,TGTGCCAGCAGTTTGGACAGGGTTAATCAGCCCCAGCATTTT,CASSLDRVNQPQHF
-,TRBD1,TRBV7-6,TRBJ2-6,TGTGCCAGCAGCTTAGACTCCGGACAGGGGTACTCTGGGGCCAACGTCCTGACTTTC,CASSLDSGQGYSGANVLTF
-,TRBD1,TRBV5-6,TRBJ2-2,TGTGCCAGCAGGCGGACAGGGGGTCCCGGGGAGCTGTTTTTT,CASRRTGGPGELFF
-,-,TRBV2,TRBJ1-5,TGTGCCAGCAGCGTAGGGGGGGCTAGGCAGCCCCAGCATTTT,CASSVGGARQPQHF
few,-,TRBV12-3/TRBV12-4,TRBJ1-2,TGTGCCAGCAGTTTTTCGGGGGGCGGCTACACCTTC,CASSFSGGGYTF
-,-,TRBV18,TRBJ1-4,TGTGCCAGCTCACCACCGACAAGGGAAAAACTGTTTTTT,CASSPPTREKLFF
-,-,TRBV3-1/TRBV3-2,TRBJ1-4,TGTGCCAGCAGCCAAGATTCGGGACAATCTTCGGGACTGTTTTTT,CASSQDSGQSSGLFF
-,TRBD1,TRBV2,TRBJ2-1,TGTGCCAGCAGTTTGGACAGGGGTCCCTACAATGAGCAGTTCTTC,CASSLDRGPYNEQFF
once,TRBD1,TRBV27,TRBJ2-2,TGTGCCAGCAGTGCGACAGGGGGTACCGGGGAGCTGTTTTTT,CASSATGGTGELFF
-,-,TRBV25-1,TRBJ2-2,TGTGCCAGCAGTGAATGGGGCAGGGGGAACACCGGGGAGCTGTTTTTT,CASSEWGRGNTGELFF
-,TRBD2,TRBV6-2/TRBV6-3,TRBJ2-4,TGTGCCAGCAGTTACGTAGCGGGAGGATGGGTGATTAACTTC,CASSYVAGGWVINF
-,TRBD2,TRBV2,TRBJ2-5,TGTGCCAGCAGGGGACTAGCGGGAGTAAGAGAGACCCAGTACTTC,CASRGLAGVRETQYF
-,TRBD2,TRBV2,TRBJ2-3,TGTGCCACCGGGACTAGCGGACGCACAGATACGCAGTATTTT,CATGTSGRTDTQYF
-,TRBD1,TRBV11-1,TRBJ2-1,TGTGCCAGCAGCCGGGGACAGAACAATGAGCAGTTCTTC,CASSRGQNNEQFF
few,TRBD1,TRBV19,TRBJ1-1,TGTGCCAGTAGTATAATCCCCACAGGGGGCAGTGAAGCTTTCTTT,CASSIIPTGGSEAFF
-,TRBD2,TRBV9,TRBJ2-5,TGTGCCAGCAGCGGCCCTAGCGGCCAAGAGACCCAGTACTTC,CASSGPSGQETQYF
-,TRBD1,TRBV6-5,TRBJ2-7,TGTGCCAGCAGTACCCGGGACAGACCTTCCTACGAGCAGTACTTC,CASSTRDRPSYEQYF
-,-,TRBV5-4,TRBJ1-2,TGTGCCAGCAGCGTCGACGGGGGTGGCTACACCTTC,CASSVDGGGYTF
few,TRBD1,TRBV4-3,TRBJ1-2,TGCGCCAGCAGCCTACGGCGGACAGGATCTGGGGGCTACACCTTC,CASSLRRTGSGGYTF
-,-,TRBV6-5,TRBJ1-6,TGTGCCAGCAGCGGGGGGGCTTCCTATAATTCACCCCTCCACTTT,CASSGGASYNSPLHF
-,-,TRBV5-1,TRBJ2-7,TGCGCCAGCAGCTTCGAACCTCAGCTAGCCTACGAGCAGTACTTC,CASSFEPQLAYEQYF
-,-,TRBV2,TRBJ2-7,TGTGCCTGCCTGACTAGACCCTACGAGCAGTACTTC,CACLTRPYEQYF
-,TRBD1,TRBV6-6,TRBJ1-2,TGTGCCAGCGCCACCGGGACAGCCGCTCGAGGCTACACCTTC,CASATGTAARGYTF
-,-,TRBV7-2,TRBJ2-1,TGTGCCAGCAGCTTCGGCTATGGAGACAATGAGCAGTTCTTC,CASSFGYGDNEQFF
-,-,TRBV6-5,TRBJ2-1,TGTGCCAGCAACACAGCTTCCAATGAGCAGTTCTTC,CASNTASNEQFF
-,-,TRBV12-1,TRBJ2-7,TGTGCCAGCAGCGGGAGATCAATCACAGCCTACGAGCAGTACTTC,CASSGRSITAYEQYF
-,-,TRBV7-9,TRBJ2-2,TGTGCCTCCAGGGTTGGGGAGCTGTTTTTT,CASRVGELFF
-,TRBD2,TRBV5-4,TRBJ2-7,TGTGCCAGCAGCCGCCCAAGCGGGAATCCCTACGAGCAGTACTTC,CASSRPSGNPYEQYF
few,TRBD1,TRBV9,TRBJ2-5,TGTGCCAGCAGCGTAGGGACAGGGAGTTCATCAGAGACCCAGTACTTC,CASSVGTGSSSETQYF
once,-,TRBV5-4,TRBJ2-5,TGTGCCAGCAGCTTGAGGGGCGCAGAGACCCAGTACTTC,CASSLRGAETQYF
-,TRBD1,TRBV6-5,TRBJ2-7,TGTGCCAGCAGTCATTTGGGGGACAGGGAGTACGAGCAGTACTTC,CASSHLGDREYEQYF
-,TRBD2,TRBV24-1,TRBJ2-1,TGTGCCACCAGAGGACCGGGACTAGGTCCCTACAATGAGCAGTTCTTC,CATRGPGLGPYNEQFF
-,TRBD2,TRBV5-1,TRBJ2-3,TGCGCCAGCAGCCGCTTAGCGGGAGACTTCACAGATACGCAGTATTTT,CASSRLAGDFTDTQYF
once,-,TRBV28,TRBJ1-1,TGTGCCAGCATCCCAGCGGGCGGGGCGGCGGGCGCTGAAGCTTTCTTT,CASIPAGGAAGAEAFF
-,-,TRBV5-1,TRBJ2-1,TGCGCCAGCAGCTACCGACACAGCAATGAGCAGTTCTTC,CASSYRHSNEQFF
-,TRBD2,TRBV27,TRBJ2-7,TGTGCCAGCAGTTACGGTAGCGGGTCCTACGAGCAGTACTTC,CASSYGSGSYEQYF
-,TRBD2,TRBV20-1,TRBJ2-5,TGCAGTGCAGCGGGGGGTGCGGCCCAGTACTTC,CSAAGGAAQYF
-,TRBD1,TRBV6-5,TRBJ2-5,TGTGCCGGTGGCGACAGGGGGCTGACGGAGACCCAGTACTTC,CAGGDRGLTETQYF
-,-,TRBV25-1,TRBJ1-2,TGTGCCAGCAGTGAACCAGGGTCCCAAGGTGGCTACACCTTC,CASSEPGSQGGYTF
-,TRBD1,TRBV7-2,TRBJ1-5,TGTGCCAGCAGCCCCCGACAGGGAGGCCAGCCCCAGCATTTT,CASSPRQGGQPQHF
-,-,TRBV28,TRBJ2-7,TGTGCCAGCAGCCACACCCCCCTCTACGAGCAGTACTTC,CASSHTPLYEQYF
-,-,TRBV4-2,TRBJ2-7,TGTGCCAGCAGCCAAGATTTTAGCGGAGCGAGCTCCTACGAGCAGTACTTC,CASSQDFSGASSYEQYF
-,-,TRBV2,TRBJ2-3,TGTGCCAGCAAGCCCAACACAGATACGCAGTATTTT,CASKPNTDTQYF
-,TRBD2,TRBV5-1,TRBJ2-2,TGCGCCAGCAGCTGGACTAGCGGAGCGAACACCGGGGAGCTGTTTTTT,CASSWTSGANTGELFF
-,-,TRBV5-1,TRBJ1-6,TGCGCCAGCAGCTTGGACAATTATAATTCACCCCTCCACTTT,CASSLDNYNSPLHF
-,TRBD1,TRBV5-1,TRBJ2-5,TGCGCCAGCAGCTTGGCGGGACAGCGAGAGACCCAGTACTTC,CASSLAGQRETQYF
-,TRBD1,TRBV5-4,TRBJ1-2,TGTGCCTACCAGGGGGCGGTTGGCGGCTACACCTTC,CAYQGAVGGYTF
-,TRBD1,TRBV7-9,TRBJ2-7,TGTGCCAGCAGCCGGGACAGGGGATACGAGCAGTACTTC,CASSRDRGYEQYF
-,TRBD2,TRBV18,TRBJ2-3,TGTGCCAGCTCACCTAATCCTAGCGGGAGCACAGATACGCAGTATTTT,CASSPNPSGSTDTQYF
-,-,TRBV28,TRBJ2-2,TGTGCCAGCAGTTTACCAGGGTACACCGGGGAGCTGTTTTTT,CASSLPGYTGELFF
few,-,TRBV2,TRBJ1-1,TGTGCCAGCATCCCCCCGGGCGGGCAGAACACTGAAGCTTTCTTT,CASIPPGGQNTEAFF
once,-,TRBV4-2,TRBJ2-1,TGTGCCAGCAGCCAAGCACCCCCAGCGAACAATGAGCAGTTCTTC,CASSQAPPANNEQFF
-,-,TRBV27,TRBJ2-1,TGTGCCAGCAGTTTTATTGAGGCCGCCTACAATGAGCAGTTCTTC,CASSFIEAAYNEQFF
-,-,TRBV7-9,TRBJ1-4,TGTGCCAGCAGCACCTGGGACATCCTGGAAAAACTGTTTTTT,CASSTWDILEKLFF
-,TRBD1,TRBV28,TRBJ2-7,TGTGCCAGCAGACCTGGACAGGGCTACGAGCAGTACTTC,CASRPGQGYEQYF
-,-,TRBV5-7,TRBJ2-7,TGTGCCAGCAGCTTGGTTGCCAGACTCTACGAGCAGTACTTC,CASSLVARLYEQYF